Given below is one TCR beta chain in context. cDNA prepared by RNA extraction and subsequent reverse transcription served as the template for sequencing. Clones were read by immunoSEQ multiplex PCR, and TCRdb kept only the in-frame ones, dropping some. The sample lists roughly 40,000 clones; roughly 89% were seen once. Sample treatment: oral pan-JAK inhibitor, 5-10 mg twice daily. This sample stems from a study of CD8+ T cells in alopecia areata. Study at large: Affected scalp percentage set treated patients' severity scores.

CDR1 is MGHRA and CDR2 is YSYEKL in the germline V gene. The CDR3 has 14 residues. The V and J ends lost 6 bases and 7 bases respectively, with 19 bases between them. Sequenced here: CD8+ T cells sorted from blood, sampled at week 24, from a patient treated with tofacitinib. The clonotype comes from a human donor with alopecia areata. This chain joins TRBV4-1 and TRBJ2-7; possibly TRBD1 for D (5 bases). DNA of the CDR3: TGCGCCAGCAGTGCCGGCCAGGGCATATGGGAGCAGTACTTC. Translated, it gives CASSAGQGIWEQYF.